The clone carrying this T cell receptor beta chain has more than one count but fewer than ten. This entry is derived from a study of blood T cell repertoires in COVID-19. Study overall: Acute and convalescent COVID-19 samples came from the United States, Italy and Spain.

Produced via immunoSEQ multiplex PCR; TCRdb's table is partial and in-frame only. The table has hundreds of thousands of clones, 82% seen once. Deletions cut 5 bases from V and 5 bases from J, with 16 bases between. This CDR3 is 14 amino acids long. Looked up from germline, CDR1 is SGHVS and CDR2 is FQNEAQ. V and J are TRBV7-8 and TRBJ2-7; D call uncertain. This receptor was identified in an elderly woman with active or convalescent COVID-19. The specimen sequenced was peripheral blood. DNA of the CDR3: TGTGCCAGCAGCGCCGCCCAACAAAGAAACGAGCAGTACTTC. It codes for CASSAAQQRNEQYF. Supplemented by reference TRBV7-8 and TRBJ2-7, the full variable domain reads GAGVSQSPRYKVAKRGQDVALRCDPISGHVSLFWYQQALGQGPEFLTYFQNEAQLDKSGLPSDRFFAERPEGSVSTLKIQRTQQEDSAVYLCASSAAQQRNEQYFGPGTRLTVT.